The TCR beta chain under discussion was sequenced for a study of lymphopenia after photon versus proton radiotherapy. The CDR3 has 15 residues. Trimming removed 0 bases from V and 9 bases from J, with 17 bases in between. Germline V gene data show CDR1 as LGHNA and CDR2 as YSLEER. Data came from immunoSEQ multiplex PCR; TCRdb stores just in-frame clones and leaves some out. The sample lists about 18,000 clones; roughly 90% were seen once. Sequenced material: peripheral blood, taken from a patient treated with photon-based radiotherapy. The origin of this receptor is a woman between 40 and 55 years old with cholangiocarcinoma. The gene calls are TRBV4-3 and TRBJ1-2; perhaps TRBD1 as D (6 bases). CDR3 protein: CASSQDESGDGRYTF. CDR3 nucleotide sequence: TGCGCCAGCAGCCAAGATGAGTCAGGGGATGGGCGCTACACCTTC.